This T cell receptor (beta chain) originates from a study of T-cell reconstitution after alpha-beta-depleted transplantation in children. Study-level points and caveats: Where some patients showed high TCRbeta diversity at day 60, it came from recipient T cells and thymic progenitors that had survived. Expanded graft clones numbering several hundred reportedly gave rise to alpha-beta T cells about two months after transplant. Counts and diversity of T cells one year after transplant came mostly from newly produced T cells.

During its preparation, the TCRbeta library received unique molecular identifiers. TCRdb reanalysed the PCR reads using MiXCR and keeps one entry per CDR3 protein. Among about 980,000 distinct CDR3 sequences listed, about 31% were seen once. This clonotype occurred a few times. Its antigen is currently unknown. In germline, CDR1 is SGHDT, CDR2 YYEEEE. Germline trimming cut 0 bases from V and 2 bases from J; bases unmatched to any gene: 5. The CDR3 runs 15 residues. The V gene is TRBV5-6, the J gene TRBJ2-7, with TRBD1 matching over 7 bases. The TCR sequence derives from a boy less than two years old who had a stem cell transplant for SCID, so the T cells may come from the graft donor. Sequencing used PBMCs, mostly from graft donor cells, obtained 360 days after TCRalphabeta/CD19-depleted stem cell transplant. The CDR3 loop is CASSLDGQGAYEQYF. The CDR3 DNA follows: TGTGCCAGCAGCTTGGATGGTCAGGGGGCCTACGAGCAGTACTTC.